Many counts were recorded for the clone carrying this TCR beta chain. Time point indicated: newly diagnosed GD, antithyroid drugs for less than 3 months. Scientists built the TCR library using RNA that was extracted from PBMCs. This entry belongs to a study of regulatory T cells in long-lasting Graves disease. Study-wide background: Graves' patients who were just diagnosed had used antithyroid drugs for under 3 months.

Construction of TCR beta libraries relied on iRepertoire HTBI primers and on Arm-PCR targeting CDR3 regions. MiXCR was run by TCRdb on the multiplex PCR reads, yielding one entry per CDR3 protein. The sample has about 460,000 distinct CDR3 sequences; around 15% are singletons. The CDR3 spans 14 residues. Trimming shortened V by 6 bases and J by 8 bases, and 17 bases separated the two germline ends. Germline V lookup: CDR1 MNHNS, CDR2 SASEGT. This sample also appeared in a second study, on T cells in Graves' hyperthyroidism and ophthalmopathy. As that study records: Patients aged 18 to 65 had newly diagnosed hyperthyroidism that had lasted under 2 months. A model built on 13 V-J features separated ophthalmopathy from stable hyperthyroidism. Ophthalmopathy onset followed model prediction by a median approximately 6.2 months.

The source of this sequence is a woman aged 50 to 60 with Graves disease. This specimen was peripheral blood mononuclear cells (PBMCs), taken at new diagnosis, from a patient treated with antithyroid drugs. J is TRBJ2-1 and V is TRBV6-1, with D unclear. CDR3 in DNA: TGTGCCAGCAGCCTTGATTTGGTGGATGATGAGCAGTTCTTC. Encoded protein: CASSLDLVDDEQFF.